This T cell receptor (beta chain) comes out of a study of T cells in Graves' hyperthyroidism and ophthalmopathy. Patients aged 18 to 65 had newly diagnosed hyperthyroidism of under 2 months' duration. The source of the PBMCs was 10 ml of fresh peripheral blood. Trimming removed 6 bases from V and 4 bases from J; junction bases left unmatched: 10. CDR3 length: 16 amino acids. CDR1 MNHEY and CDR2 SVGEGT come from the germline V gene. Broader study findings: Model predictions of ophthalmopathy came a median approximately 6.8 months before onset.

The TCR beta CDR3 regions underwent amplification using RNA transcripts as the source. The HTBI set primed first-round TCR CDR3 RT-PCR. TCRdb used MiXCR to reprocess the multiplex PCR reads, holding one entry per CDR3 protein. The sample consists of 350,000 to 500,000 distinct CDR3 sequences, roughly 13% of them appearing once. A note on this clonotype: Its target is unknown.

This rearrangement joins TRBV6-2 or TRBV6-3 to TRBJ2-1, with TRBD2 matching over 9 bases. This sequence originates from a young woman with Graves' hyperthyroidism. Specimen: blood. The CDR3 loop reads CASSRLAGVLYNEQFF. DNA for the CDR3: TGTGCCAGCAGCCGCTTAGCGGGAGTCCTTTACAATGAGCAGTTCTTC.